These 23 T cell receptor beta chains were sequenced from one sample in a study of cytotoxic CD8 clonotypes in ibrutinib-treated CLL. The protocol was immunoSEQ multiplex PCR, while the TCRdb copy is restricted to in-frame clones and leaves out a portion. The table has more than 85,000 clones, more than 70% seen once. Sequences were derived from PBMCs, sampled after 24 months of ibrutinib treatment. The receptors derive from a human donor with chronic lymphocytic leukemia.

There are a few counts of this clone. The V call is TRBV18, the J call TRBJ2-2, with D perhaps given as TRBD1 or TRBD2 (5 bases each). V was shortened by 3 bases and J by 5 bases, with 13 bases between the two germline ends. This CDR3 spans 15 amino acids. Germline loops: CDR1 KGHSH, CDR2 LQKENI. CDR3 sequence (DNA): TGTGCCAGCTCACCCGGGACCAGAGGAACCGGGGAGCTGTTTTTT. Encoded protein: CASSPGTRGTGELFF.

The chain links TRBV7-7 to TRBJ2-3; no firm D call. The V gene's germline CDR1 is SSHAT and CDR2 FNYEAQ (reference sequence). V lost 1 base, J lost 0 bases, and 11 bases lay in between. The CDR3 has 16 residues. CDR3 residues: CASSLEGHSSTDTQYF. Here the CDR3 DNA reads TGTGCCAGCAGCTTAGAGGGCCACTCTAGCACAGATACGCAGTATTTT.

The chain has TRBV5-1 and TRBJ1-2; 10 positions match TRBD1. The V segment lost 4 bases and the J segment 6 bases; nucleotides outside the gene matches: 3. The CDR3 loop spans 13 amino acids. Germline loops: CDR1 SGHRS, CDR2 YFSETQ. For the CDR3, the DNA is TGCGCCAGCAGCGTGACAGGGGGCGATGGCTACACCTTC. It encodes CASSVTGGDGYTF.

V and J are TRBV2 and TRBJ2-3; 13 bases agree with TRBD2. Germline-derived CDR1 and CDR2 are SNHLY and FYNNEI. After removal of 7 bases from V and 0 bases from J, the junction contained 13 bases not matched to a gene. This CDR3 has 19 amino acids. CDR3 sequence (DNA): TGTGCCAGCACAAGGACTAGCGGGGGTTATACCTCTAGCACAGATACGCAGTATTTT. Protein: CASTRTSGGYTSSTDTQYF.

CDR3 sequence: CASSQDGVLEKLFF. CDR3 DNA sequence: TGTGCCAGCAGCCAAGACGGGGTTCTCGAAAAACTGTTTTTT. This sequence joins TRBV14 and TRBJ1-4, with D unresolved. V shed 0 bases and J shed 8 bases, with 10 bases lying between them. CDR3 length equals 14 residues. The germline CDR1 and CDR2 sequences are SGHDN and FVKESK.

CDR3 coding DNA: TGTGCCAGCAGCTTAATTTCAGGGTGGTACGAGCAGTACTTC. Its protein product is CASSLISGWYEQYF. The rearrangement uses TRBV7-9 and TRBJ2-7; a possible D gene is TRBD1 (5 bases). The length of the CDR3 is 14 residues. V was shortened by 2 bases and J by 4 bases, with 12 bases between the two germline ends. Germline V gives CDR1 SEHNR, CDR2 FQNEAQ (reference sequence).

This clone was seen only once. J is TRBJ1-4 and V is TRBV15; D unclear. The CDR3 runs to 15 residues. Trimming took 4 bases from V and 13 from J, leaving 22 bases between them. CDR1 is LNHNV, CDR2 YYDKDF, per germline (reference sequence). In nucleotides, the CDR3 is TGTGCCACCAGCAAGGTCGGACGGGAGAATGAACCACTGTTTTTT. It yields the protein CATSKVGRENEPLFF.

This clone showed up just a few times. The chain recombines TRBV7-9 with TRBJ1-1; D uncertain. Germline assignment: CDR1 SEHNR and CDR2 FQNEAQ (reference sequence). The length of the CDR3 is 11 residues. V lost 1 base and J lost 10, with 7 bases in between. In DNA, the CDR3 is TGTGCCAGCAGCTTAGGTTGGGGAGCTTTCTTT. Translation: CASSLGWGAFF.

This chain connects TRBV6-6 to TRBJ1-1, with a possible D match to TRBD1 (5 bases). The length of the CDR3 is 14 residues. The V gene lost 7 bases and the J gene lost 2 bases, with 14 bases spanning the gap. Germline V gives CDR1 MNHNY, CDR2 SVGAGI (reference sequence). In DNA, the CDR3 is TGTGCCAGCACCCCCCCAGGGTTAAACACTGAAGCTTTCTTT. It yields the protein CASTPPGLNTEAFF.

The V gene is TRBV19, the J gene TRBJ1-2; weak D call: TRBD1 (6 bases). The V gene's germline CDR1 is LNHDA and CDR2 SQIVND (reference sequence). Trimming took off 0 bases at V and 6 bases at J, with 14 bases between the two ends. CDR3 length: 15 residues. CDR3 nucleotides: TGTGCCAGTAGTATAGAGGGAACAGGGATCGATGGCTACACCTTC. Translation gives CASSIEGTGIDGYTF.

The CDR3 DNA is TGTGCCAGTAGTACAGCAGGGTCGGGGGCCAACGTCCTGACTTTC. It translates to CASSTAGSGANVLTF. The chain carries TRBV19 and TRBJ2-6; possibly TRBD1 for D (5 bases). Germline loops: CDR1 LNHDA, CDR2 SQIVND (reference sequence). This CDR3 spans 15 amino acids. Trimming stripped 4 bases from V and 4 bases from J, with 11 bases between.

The chain has TRBV11-2 and TRBJ1-1, with D maybe TRBD1 (5 bases). From germline, CDR1 is SGHAT and CDR2 FQNNGV. The ends were cut back, 7 bases at V and 4 bases at J, with 16 bases in the middle. The CDR3 totals 14 residues. The CDR3, as DNA: TGTGCCAGCATTTCAGGCCAGGGAGGCACTGAAGCTTTCTTT. It yields the protein CASISGQGGTEAFF.

The chain uses TRBV5-1 and TRBJ2-7; 12 bases match TRBD2. Losses at the gene ends were 6 bases for V and 4 bases for J; bases not matched to a gene: 5. This CDR3 is built from 14 residues. The germline V gene has CDR1 SGHRS and CDR2 YFSETQ. The DNA of the CDR3 is TGCGCCAGCACTCTAGCGGGAGGGCCTTACGAGCAGTACTTC. It translates to CASTLAGGPYEQYF.

This CDR3 is CASSLQGQTKDTQYF. The CDR3 bases are TGTGCCAGCAGCTTACAGGGACAGACAAAAGATACGCAGTATTTT. The chain couples TRBV7-3 to TRBJ2-3; 7 nucleotides match TRBD1. Germline CDR1 is SGHTA and CDR2 is FQGTGA. The junction had 7 bases not matched to a gene; V was cut back by 2 bases and J by 5 bases. The CDR3 covers 15 residues.

This clone was observed a handful of times. V and J are TRBV4-1 and TRBJ2-1; tentative D call: TRBD2 (6 bases). The CDR3 covers 18 residues. The V gene's germline CDR1 is MGHRA and CDR2 YSYEKL. Trimming took 3 bases from V and 0 from J, leaving 18 bases between them. The CDR3 DNA is TGCGCCAGCAGCCAGGGGAGTTTGCGGGAAACCTCCTACAATGAGCAGTTCTTC. The encoded protein is CASSQGSLRETSYNEQFF.

The chain is built from TRBV6-6 and TRBJ1-2; D possibly corresponds to TRBD1 (6 bases). Germline V gene lookup returns CDR1 MNHNY and CDR2 SVGAGI (reference sequence). With 3 bases removed from V and 9 bases from J, the gap between germline ends came to 17 bases. This CDR3 comprises 14 residues. CDR3 amino acids: CASSYGTRTLSYTF. The DNA of the CDR3 is TGTGCCAGCAGTTATGGGACAAGAACTTTGAGCTACACCTTC.

The chain uses TRBV27 and TRBJ2-5; tentatively, D is TRBD1 (6 bases). Per the germline V gene, CDR1 is MNHEY and CDR2 is SMNVEV (reference sequence). The CDR3 is 14 amino acids. V lost 4 bases and J 4 bases, leaving 13 bases between the germline ends. The CDR3 sequence: CASSSVYRAETQYF. CDR3 nucleotides: TGTGCCAGCAGTTCGGTCTACAGGGCAGAGACCCAGTACTTC.

The V call is TRBV7-6, the J call TRBJ2-5; D perhaps matches TRBD1 (7 bases). The length of the CDR3 is 17 residues. V dropped 3 bases and J dropped 5 bases, with 22 bases sitting between them. The germline gives CDR1 SGHVS, CDR2 FNYEAQ. The CDR3 nucleotides are TGTGCCAGCAGCTTCGGGACAGACGGACTGGGGAGGGAGACCCAGTACTTC. This sequence encodes CASSFGTDGLGRETQYF.

On this clone: A read error is likely here: a far larger clone is one base away. This chain connects TRBV6-6 to TRBJ2-3; 10 bases align to TRBD1. Trimming removed 4 bases from V and 4 bases from J; junction bases left unmatched: 8. This CDR3 comprises 16 residues. The germline CDR1 and CDR2 sequences are MNHNY and SVGAGI (reference sequence). In DNA, the CDR3 is TGTGCCAGCAGTTTCTGGGGACAGGGGAACGCAGATACGCAGTATTTT. Translating gives CASSFWGQGNADTQYF.

The chain links TRBV19 to TRBJ2-5; TRBD2 aligns across 12 bases. The V and J ends lost 6 bases and 3 bases, in that order; junction bases with no gene match: 5. Germline CDR1 LNHDA, CDR2 SQIVND (reference sequence). This CDR3 is built from 15 residues. CDR3 DNA: TGTGCCAGTAGCCTCCGGACTAGCGGGAAAGAGACCCAGTACTTC. Its protein is CASSLRTSGKETQYF.

Worth noting for this clone: An end of the junction does not agree with germline; a read error may underlie this. The chain employs TRBV5-1 and TRBJ1-1; D remains unclear. Germline loops: CDR1 SGHRS, CDR2 YFSETQ. CDR3 size: 12 residues. The CDR3, as DNA: TGCGCCAGCAGATTGGAGAACACTGAAGCTTTCTTT. It yields the protein CASRLENTEAFF.

A single count supports this clone. The chain is built from TRBV18 and TRBJ2-7; the match to TRBD2 covers 9 bases. The CDR3 extends over 15 amino acids. The V gene's germline CDR1 is KGHSH and CDR2 LQKENI. Germline trimming cut 2 bases from V and 4 bases from J; bases unmatched to any gene: 6. CDR3 coding DNA: TGTGCCAGCTCACCAACTCGCGGGAGGGCGTACGAGCAGTACTTC. It is translated as CASSPTRGRAYEQYF.

The J gene is TRBJ2-7, the V gene TRBV6-1, with 9 bases that match TRBD1. V shed 4 bases, J shed 6 bases, and the junction held 4 bases outside the gene matches. CDR3 length: 13 residues. Germline values: CDR1 MNHNS, CDR2 SASEGT. The DNA of the CDR3 is TGTGCCAGCAGTGGGGACAGGGAGCTCGAGCAGTACTTC. Protein product: CASSGDRELEQYF.